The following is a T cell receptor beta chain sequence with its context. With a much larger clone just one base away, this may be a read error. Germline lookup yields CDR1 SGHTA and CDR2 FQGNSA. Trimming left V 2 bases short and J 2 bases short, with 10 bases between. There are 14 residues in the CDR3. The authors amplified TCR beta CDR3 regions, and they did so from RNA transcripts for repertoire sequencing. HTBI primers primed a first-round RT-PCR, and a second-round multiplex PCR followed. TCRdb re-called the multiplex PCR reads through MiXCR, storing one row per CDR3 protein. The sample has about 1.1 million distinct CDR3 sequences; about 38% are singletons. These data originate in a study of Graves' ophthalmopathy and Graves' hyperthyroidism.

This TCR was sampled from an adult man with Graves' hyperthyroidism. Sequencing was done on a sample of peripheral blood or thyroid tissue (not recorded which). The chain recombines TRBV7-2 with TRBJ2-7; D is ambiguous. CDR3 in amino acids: CASSLRTAAYEQYF. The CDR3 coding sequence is TGTGCCAGCAGCTTAAGGACGGCCGCCTACGAGCAGTACTTC.